Listed below are T cell receptor beta chains from one sample, sequenced in a study of cytomegalovirus exposure and HLA in healthy donors. Sequencing used immunoSEQ multiplex PCR; TCRdb keeps in-frame clones, though not all of them. The table has 200,000 or so clones, 70% to 80% seen once. Sequencing used PBMCs. The receptors stem from a male donor in good health and CMV-seronegative. Both conserved end residues are part of each CDR3. D genes are given only for firm matches. Clone size, where shown, is once, few, many, or a class for clones that have expanded.

TRBD1	NA	TRBV5-1	TRBJ2-5	CASSLGQGRETQYF	TGCGCCAGCAGCTTAGGACAGGGCAGGGAGACCCAGTACTTC
TRBD2	NA	TRBV7-2	TRBJ2-1	CASSIGLAGGEGEQFF	TGTGCCAGCAGCATCGGACTAGCGGGAGGAGAGGGTGAGCAGTTCTTC
TRBD2	NA	TRBV6-5	TRBJ2-7	CASSPGTKVSHEQYF	TGTGCCAGCAGCCCCGGGACTAAAGTAAGCCACGAGCAGTACTTC
NA	NA	TRBV15	TRBJ1-4	CATSRVKGDNEKLFF	TGTGCCACCAGCAGAGTGAAAGGGGATAATGAAAAACTGTTTTTT
NA	NA	TRBV27	TRBJ1-2	CASSLDGFSANYGYTF	TGTGCCAGCAGTTTAGACGGTTTTAGCGCTAACTATGGCTACACCTTC
TRBD1	once	TRBV6-5	TRBJ2-7	CASSYRDRDTSYEQYF	TGTGCCAGCAGTTACAGGGACAGGGATACTAGCTACGAGCAGTACTTC
TRBD1	NA	TRBV28	TRBJ1-5	CASRKSRGAGDQPQHF	TGTGCCAGCAGGAAATCCAGGGGGGCAGGAGATCAGCCCCAGCATTTT
TRBD2	once	TRBV7-8	TRBJ2-7	CASSHPTRLAGFYEQYF	TGTGCCAGCAGCCATCCAACCCGACTAGCGGGATTCTACGAGCAGTACTTC
TRBD1	NA	TRBV5-1	TRBJ2-7	CASRVDRGKSNEQYF	TGCGCCAGCAGAGTAGACAGGGGCAAGTCTAACGAGCAGTACTTC
TRBD1	NA	TRBV6-1	TRBJ1-1	CASANRQGNTEAFF	TGTGCCAGCGCCAACCGACAGGGGAACACTGAAGCTTTCTTT
TRBD1	NA	TRBV19	TRBJ2-7	CASSSGTGRYEQYF	TGTGCCAGTAGCTCCGGGACAGGGCGCTACGAGCAGTACTTC
NA	NA	TRBV19	TRBJ2-3	CASSSLMDTQYF	TGTGCCAGTAGTTCCCTTATGGATACGCAGTATTTT
TRBD1	NA	TRBV18	TRBJ2-2	CASSSAGTGYSLSTGELFF	TGTGCCAGCTCATCCGCCGGGACAGGGTACTCCTTATCTACCGGGGAGCTGTTTTTT
TRBD1	NA	TRBV6-5	TRBJ1-5	CASSETGLYQPQHF	TGTGCCAGCAGTGAGACAGGGTTATATCAGCCCCAGCATTTT
NA	NA	TRBV28	TRBJ2-7	CASSLLGGTYEQYF	TGTGCCAGCAGTTTATTAGGCGGAACCTACGAGCAGTACTTC
NA	NA	TRBV6-5	TRBJ2-5	CASSSYVQETQYF	TGTGCCAGCAGTTCCTACGTCCAAGAGACCCAGTACTTC
TRBD1	NA	TRBV27	TRBJ1-5	CASSTQGTNQPQHF	TGTGCCAGCAGTACACAGGGGACCAATCAGCCCCAGCATTTT
NA	NA	TRBV7-3	TRBJ2-1	CASSLGSWGDEQFF	TGTGCCAGCAGCTTAGGATCCTGGGGCGATGAGCAGTTCTTC
NA	few	TRBV28	TRBJ1-5	CASSTVAPQHF	TGTGCCAGCAGTACAGTGGCCCCCCAGCATTTT
NA	NA	TRBV27	TRBJ2-7	CASTQGPEQYF	TGTGCCAGCACACAGGGCCCCGAACAGTACTTC
TRBD1	NA	TRBV30	TRBJ2-7	CAWSLGQYYEQYF	TGTGCCTGGAGCTTGGGACAGTATTACGAGCAGTACTTC
NA	NA	TRBV5-4	TRBJ2-7	CASSLEGGTYEQYF	TGTGCCAGCAGCTTGGAAGGCGGGACCTACGAGCAGTACTTC
TRBD1	NA	TRBV7-3	TRBJ2-3	CASSPGQASTDTQYF	TGTGCCAGCAGTCCAGGACAGGCCAGCACAGATACGCAGTATTTT
NA	NA	TRBV19	TRBJ2-3	CASSIAGKGYTQYF	TGTGCCAGTAGTATAGCAGGGAAGGGATATACGCAGTATTTT
TRBD1	NA	TRBV5-1	TRBJ2-7	CASSLNTGAYEQYF	TGCGCCAGCAGCTTGAATACAGGGGCCTACGAGCAGTACTTC
NA	NA	TRBV19	TRBJ1-1	CASTDTPSGNTEAFF	TGTGCCAGTACGGACACCCCTTCGGGGAACACTGAAGCTTTCTTT
NA	NA	TRBV2	TRBJ2-2	CASSPTRPVNTGELFF	TGTGCCAGCAGTCCTACTAGACCGGTGAACACCGGGGAGCTGTTTTTT
NA	NA	TRBV28	TRBJ2-7	CASSSPAGGSYEQYF	TGTGCCAGCAGCTCGCCGGCTGGCGGCTCCTACGAGCAGTACTTC
TRBD1	NA	TRBV4-2	TRBJ2-7	CASSRDLGQGFNEQYF	TGTGCCAGCAGCCGAGACTTAGGACAGGGGTTTAACGAGCAGTACTTC
NA	NA	TRBV10-1	TRBJ1-2	CASSETGNYGYTF	TGCGCCAGCAGTGAGACCGGGAACTATGGCTACACCTTC
TRBD2	NA	TRBV29-1	TRBJ2-3	CSAAAGGRADTQYF	TGCAGCGCGGCGGCGGGAGGGAGGGCAGATACGCAGTATTTT
TRBD1	NA	TRBV2	TRBJ2-1	CASIDRGNEQFF	TGTGCCAGCATCGACAGGGGTAATGAGCAGTTCTTC
NA	NA	TRBV29-1	TRBJ2-3	CSVDPQGLAQYF	TGCAGCGTTGACCCACAGGGATTGGCGCAGTATTTT
NA	NA	TRBV10-3	TRBJ2-3	CAISREFTDTQYF	TGTGCCATCAGTCGAGAATTCACAGATACGCAGTATTTT
TRBD1	NA	TRBV9	TRBJ1-1	CASSAQGGNTEAFF	TGTGCCAGCAGCGCACAGGGGGGAAACACTGAAGCTTTCTTT
NA	once	TRBV2	TRBJ2-2	CASSGQLPGELFF	TGTGCCAGCAGTGGACAGCTTCCCGGGGAGCTGTTTTTT
TRBD1	NA	TRBV5-1	TRBJ2-7	CASSTDRGPRGEQYF	TGTGCCAGCAGCACGGACAGGGGGCCCCGAGGCGAGCAGTACTTC
NA	NA	TRBV28	TRBJ2-3	CASSFSGDADTQYF	TGTGCCAGCAGTTTTTCGGGGGACGCAGATACGCAGTATTTT
TRBD1	NA	TRBV27	TRBJ1-2	CASSLWTGDGYTF	TGTGCCAGCAGTTTATGGACAGGGGATGGCTACACCTTC
TRBD2	NA	TRBV15	TRBJ2-7	CATSRVGGSRYEQYF	TGTGCCACCAGCAGAGTAGGCGGGAGTAGGTACGAGCAGTACTTC
TRBD2	NA	TRBV6-1	TRBJ2-7	CASNLAGGIIYEQYF	TGTGCCAGCAATTTAGCGGGAGGTATAATCTACGAGCAGTACTTC
TRBD2	NA	TRBV29-1	TRBJ2-4	CSVGASGSHILTGLAKNIQYF	TGCAGCGTTGGAGCTAGCGGGAGTCATATTTTAACGGGGCTAGCCAAAAACATTCAGTACTTC
NA	NA	TRBV6-1	TRBJ1-2	CASRLQRTNYGYTF	TGTGCCAGCAGATTACAGAGAACTAACTATGGCTACACCTTC
NA	NA	TRBV29-1	TRBJ2-5	CSVAYLGEQYF	TGCAGCGTTGCATACCTGGGAGAGCAGTACTTC
NA	NA	TRBV19	TRBJ2-7	CASSMGPNYEQYF	TGTGCCAGTAGTATGGGGCCAAACTACGAGCAGTACTTC
TRBD1	many	TRBV11-2	TRBJ2-2	CASSYKTGGSTGELFF	TGTGCCAGCAGCTATAAGACAGGGGGGTCCACCGGGGAGCTGTTTTTT
NA	NA	TRBV9	TRBJ1-1	CASSPRGEYTEAFF	TGTGCCAGCAGCCCACGGGGGGAATACACTGAAGCTTTCTTT
NA	once	TRBV21-1	TRBJ2-1	CASSKVTATSSYNEQFF	TGTGCCAGCAGCAAAGTCACAGCGACTAGCTCCTACAATGAGCAGTTCTTC
TRBD1	NA	TRBV27	TRBJ1-5	CASSLPGGNNQPQHF	TGTGCCAGCAGTTTACCAGGGGGCAACAATCAGCCCCAGCATTTT
NA	NA	TRBV6-1	TRBJ1-1	CASSESGGNTEAFF	TGTGCCAGCAGTGAATCGGGGGGCAACACTGAAGCTTTCTTT
TRBD1	NA	TRBV6-1	TRBJ1-5	CASRPDRSSNQPQHF	TGTGCCAGCAGACCGGACAGGAGTAGCAATCAGCCCCAGCATTTT